This TCR beta chain was found in a study of blood T cell repertoires in COVID-19. For the study at large: Samples of COVID-19 (acute and convalescent) were obtained from the United States, Italy and Spain. The analysed material was cDNA or gDNA that came from T cells, B-cell-depleted T cells, or PBMCs.

Trimming left V 10 bases short and J 1 base short, with 10 bases between. This CDR3 has 12 amino acids. Germline V gene sequence: CDR1 MNHEY, CDR2 SVGAGI. The table came from immunoSEQ multiplex PCR; TCRdb's copy has only in-frame clones and leaves some out. Of approximately 30,000 clones listed, around 88% are singletons. Source material: peripheral blood. The chain carries TRBV6-5 and TRBJ1-1, with D uncertain. The receptor was derived from a human donor in a cohort sampled during active COVID-19. The CDR3 loop is CATKTRNTEAFF. In DNA form, the CDR3 reads TGTGCCACCAAGACACGGAACACTGAAGCTTTCTTT.